Detailed here is one T cell receptor beta chain. Antigen: not known. The data stem from a study of chemoradiotherapy in HPV16-positive cancers. Broader study findings: Functional assays defining HPV-specific T cells used only a couple of HPV16-positive patients. Candidate HPV-specific clones and E7-related TCR motifs grew in tumor during treatment.

The data were produced by immunoSEQ multiplex PCR, yet TCRdb's version contains in-frame clones alone and is incomplete. The sample lists 9,500 to 15,000 clones; around 85% were seen once. Samples were taken several times over chemoradiotherapy. The sequence came from a human donor with HPV-associated anogenital cancer. Sequencing was performed on blood, taken from a patient who underwent chemoradiotherapy.

The CDR3 sequence is CASSLATGSGGSRYNEQFF. The CDR3, as DNA: TGCGCCAGCAGCTTGGCCACTGGTAGCGGGGGGTCCAGATACAATGAGCAGTTCTTC. The rearrangement joins TRBV5-1 to TRBJ2-1; 10 nucleotides align to TRBD2. V lost 0 bases to trimming and J lost 4 bases; unmatched junction nucleotides: 13. CDR1 SGHRS and CDR2 YFSETQ come from the germline V gene. The CDR3 totals 19 residues.